These 8 T cell receptor beta chains were sequenced from one sample in a study of cytomegalovirus exposure and HLA in healthy donors. Use of 60 Vbeta and 13 Jbeta primers characterized the PCR. The data were produced by immunoSEQ multiplex PCR, yet TCRdb's version contains in-frame clones alone and is incomplete. The data show some 150,000 clones, around 80% seen once. Sequences were obtained from PBMCs. The source of these receptors is a woman aged 30 to 39 in good health and CMV-seropositive.

This chain connects TRBV7-7 to TRBJ2-5, with 9 bases aligning to TRBD2. V shed 6 bases and J 5 bases; nucleotides not matched to a gene: 4. There are 13 residues in the CDR3. Germline CDR1 SSHAT, CDR2 FNYEAQ (reference sequence). CDR3 nucleotide sequence: TGTGCCAGCAGTAGCGGGAGAGGGGAGACCCAGTACTTC. Encoded protein: CASSSGRGETQYF.

This clone has a single count. The chain couples TRBV14 to TRBJ2-2; weak D call: TRBD2 (6 bases). Germline V gives CDR1 SGHDN, CDR2 FVKESK. Trimming removed 2 bases at V and 6 bases at J, with 10 bases between. There are 14 residues in the CDR3. This chain's CDR3 is CASSQSREAGELFF. The CDR3 nucleotides are TGTGCCAGCAGCCAATCCAGGGAGGCCGGGGAGCTGTTTTTT.

The rearrangement uses TRBV4-1 and TRBJ2-7; D may be TRBD1 (5 bases). The V end was cut by 0 bases, the J end by 3 bases, with 12 bases between. Germline assignment: CDR1 MGHRA and CDR2 YSYEKL. The CDR3 spans 15 residues. The CDR3 is CASSQDGATNYEQYF. The CDR3 DNA reads TGCGCCAGCAGCCAAGATGGGGCAACAAACTACGAGCAGTACTTC.

This chain connects TRBV27 to TRBJ2-7, with 8 nucleotides matching TRBD1. After removal of 6 bases from V and 3 bases from J, the junction contained 10 bases not matched to a gene. The length of the CDR3 is 15 residues. Per germline, CDR1 MNHEY and CDR2 SMNVEV (reference sequence). For the CDR3, the DNA is TGTGCCAGCAGACTCAAAACGACAGGGGACTACGAGCAGTACTTC. Amino acids: CASRLKTTGDYEQYF.

J is TRBJ1-2 and V is TRBV5-1; 12 positions match TRBD1. The V and J ends lost 3 bases and 1 base, in that order; junction bases with no gene match: 7. The CDR3 runs to 17 residues. Germline V CDR1 and CDR2: SGHRS, YFSETQ. The CDR3 DNA reads TGCGCCAGCAGCTCCGGGACAGGGGGCTTTGTTAACTATGGCTACACCTTC. It encodes CASSSGTGGFVNYGYTF.

V usage is TRBV5-1 and J usage is TRBJ2-1; the match to TRBD2 covers 7 bases. The CDR3 covers 15 residues. Unmatched junction bases numbered 4, after V lost 2 bases and J lost 2 bases. CDR1 is SGHRS, CDR2 YFSETQ, per germline. The CDR3 sequence: CASSFTSATYNEQFF. The CDR3 coding sequence is TGCGCCAGCAGCTTTACTAGCGCAACCTACAATGAGCAGTTCTTC.

The CDR3 protein is CASSLFPVRRGRETQYF. DNA for the CDR3: TGTGCCAGCAGCCTATTCCCTGTCAGGCGCGGGAGGGAGACCCAGTACTTC. This chain uses TRBV7-8 with TRBJ2-5; TRBD2 agrees at 8 bases. This CDR3 is 17 amino acids long. With 5 bases clipped from V and 5 bases from J, the junction kept 16 bases outside the gene matches. Germline CDR1 and CDR2: SGHVS and FQNEAQ. Variable domain in full (rest from reference TRBV7-8 and TRBJ2-5): GAGVSQSPRYKVAKRGQDVALRCDPISGHVSLFWYQQALGQGPEFLTYFQNEAQLDKSGLPSDRFFAERPEGSVSTLKIQRTQQEDSAVYLCASSLFPVRRGRETQYFGPGTRLLVL.

Details on this clone: An end of the junction does not agree with germline; a read error may underlie this. This rearrangement joins TRBV6-1 to TRBJ1-2; perhaps TRBD1 as D (6 bases). In germline, CDR1 is MNHNS, CDR2 SASEGT. The CDR3 runs to 12 residues. CDR3 protein: CASSEALRQGSF. In DNA, the CDR3 is TGTGCCAGCAGTGAAGCGCTTCGGCAGGGGAGCTTC.